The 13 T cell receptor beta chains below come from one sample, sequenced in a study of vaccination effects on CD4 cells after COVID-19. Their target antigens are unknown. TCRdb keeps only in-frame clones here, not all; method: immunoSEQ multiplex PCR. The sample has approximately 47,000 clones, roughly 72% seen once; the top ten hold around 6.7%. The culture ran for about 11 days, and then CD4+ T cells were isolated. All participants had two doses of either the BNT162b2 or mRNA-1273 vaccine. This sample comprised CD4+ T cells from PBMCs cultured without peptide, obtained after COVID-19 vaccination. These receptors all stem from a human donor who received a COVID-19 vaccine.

This CDR3 reads CASSYSLDGTYEQYF. The CDR3 region has the DNA TGTGCCAGCAGTTACTCGTTGGACGGTACCTACGAGCAGTACTTC. The chain is built from TRBV6-5 and TRBJ2-7; no clear D. Germline V gives CDR1 MNHEY, CDR2 SVGAGI. Trimming left V 0 bases short and J 2 bases short, with 11 bases between. The CDR3 length is 15 residues.

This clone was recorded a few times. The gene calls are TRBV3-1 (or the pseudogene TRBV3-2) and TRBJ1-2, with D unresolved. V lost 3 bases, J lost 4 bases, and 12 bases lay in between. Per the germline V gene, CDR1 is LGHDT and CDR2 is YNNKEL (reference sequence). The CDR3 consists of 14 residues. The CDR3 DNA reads TGTGCCAGCAGCCACGGTCCAGGCAGCTATGGCTACACCTTC. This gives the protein CASSHGPGSYGYTF.

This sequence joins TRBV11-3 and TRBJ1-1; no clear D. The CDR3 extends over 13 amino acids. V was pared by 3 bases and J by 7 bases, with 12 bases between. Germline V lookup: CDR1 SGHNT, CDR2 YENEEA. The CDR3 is CASSFGGSGEAFF. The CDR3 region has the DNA TGTGCCAGCAGCTTCGGAGGATCCGGTGAAGCTTTCTTT.

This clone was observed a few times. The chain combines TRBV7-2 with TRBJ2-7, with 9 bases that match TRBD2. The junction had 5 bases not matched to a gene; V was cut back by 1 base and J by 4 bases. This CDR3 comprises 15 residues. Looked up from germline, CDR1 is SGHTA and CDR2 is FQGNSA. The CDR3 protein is CASSLDLLAGYEQYF. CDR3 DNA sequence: TGTGCCAGCAGCTTAGATCTACTAGCGGGTTACGAGCAGTACTTC.

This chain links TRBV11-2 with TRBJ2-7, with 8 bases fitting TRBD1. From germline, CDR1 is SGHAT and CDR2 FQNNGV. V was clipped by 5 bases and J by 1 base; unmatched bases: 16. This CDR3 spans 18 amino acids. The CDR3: CASSPRTGNYPTSYEQYF. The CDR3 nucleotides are TGTGCCAGCAGCCCCCGGACAGGGAACTACCCGACATCCTACGAGCAGTACTTC.

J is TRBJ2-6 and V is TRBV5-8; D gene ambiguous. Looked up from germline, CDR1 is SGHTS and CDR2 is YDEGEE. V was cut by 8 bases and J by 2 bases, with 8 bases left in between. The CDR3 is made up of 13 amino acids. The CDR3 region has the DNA TGTGCCAGTTTTTTCACTGGGGCCAACGTCCTGACTTTC. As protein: CASFFTGANVLTF.

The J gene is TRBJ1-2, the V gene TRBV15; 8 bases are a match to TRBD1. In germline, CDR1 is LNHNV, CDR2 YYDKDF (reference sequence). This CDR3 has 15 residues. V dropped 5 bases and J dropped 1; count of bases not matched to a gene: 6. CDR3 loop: CATSPGQGLNYGYTF. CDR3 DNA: TGTGCCACCAGCCCCGGACAGGGACTTAACTATGGCTACACCTTC.

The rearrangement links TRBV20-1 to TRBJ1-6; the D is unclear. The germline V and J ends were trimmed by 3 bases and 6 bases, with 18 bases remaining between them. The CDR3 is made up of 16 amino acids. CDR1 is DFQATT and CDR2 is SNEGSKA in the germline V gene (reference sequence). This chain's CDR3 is CSASSVSNSPNSPLHF. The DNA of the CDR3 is TGCAGTGCTAGTTCTGTATCGAACAGTCCTAATTCACCCCTCCACTTT.

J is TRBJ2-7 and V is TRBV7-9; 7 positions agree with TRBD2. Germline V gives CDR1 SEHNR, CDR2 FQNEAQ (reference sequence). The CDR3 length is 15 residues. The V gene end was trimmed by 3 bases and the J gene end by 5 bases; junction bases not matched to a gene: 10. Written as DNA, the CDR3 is TGTGCCAGCAGCTTTGGGCAGGGAGGGCGGAACGAGCAGTACTTC. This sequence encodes CASSFGQGGRNEQYF.

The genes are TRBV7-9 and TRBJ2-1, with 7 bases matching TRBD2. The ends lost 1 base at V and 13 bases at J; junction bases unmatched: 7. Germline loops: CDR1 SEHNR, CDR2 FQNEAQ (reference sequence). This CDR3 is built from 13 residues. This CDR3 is CASSLEGLGVQFF. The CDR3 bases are TGTGCCAGCAGCTTAGAAGGACTAGGTGTTCAGTTCTTC.

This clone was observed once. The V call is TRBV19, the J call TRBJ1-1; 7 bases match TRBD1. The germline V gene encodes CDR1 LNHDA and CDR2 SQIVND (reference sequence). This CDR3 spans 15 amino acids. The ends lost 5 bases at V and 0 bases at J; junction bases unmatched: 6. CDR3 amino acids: CASSPRGQMNTEAFF. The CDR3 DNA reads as TGTGCCAGTAGTCCGCGGGGACAGATGAACACTGAAGCTTTCTTT.

This CDR3 reads CATSISGDTQYF. CDR3 nucleotides: TGTGCCACCTCGATTAGTGGTGATACGCAGTATTTT. The chain is built from TRBV24-1 and TRBJ2-3, with D hard to call. The CDR3 is 12 residues long. Trimming stripped 9 bases from V and 6 bases from J, with 12 bases between. Germline V lookup: CDR1 KGHDR, CDR2 SFDVKD.

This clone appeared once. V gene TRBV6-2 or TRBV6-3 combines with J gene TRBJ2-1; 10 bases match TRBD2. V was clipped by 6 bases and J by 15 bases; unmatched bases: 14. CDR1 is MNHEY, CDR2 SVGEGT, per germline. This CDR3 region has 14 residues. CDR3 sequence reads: CASSRERLAGEWFF. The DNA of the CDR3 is TGTGCCAGCAGCCGGGAGAGGCTAGCGGGGGAGTGGTTCTTC.